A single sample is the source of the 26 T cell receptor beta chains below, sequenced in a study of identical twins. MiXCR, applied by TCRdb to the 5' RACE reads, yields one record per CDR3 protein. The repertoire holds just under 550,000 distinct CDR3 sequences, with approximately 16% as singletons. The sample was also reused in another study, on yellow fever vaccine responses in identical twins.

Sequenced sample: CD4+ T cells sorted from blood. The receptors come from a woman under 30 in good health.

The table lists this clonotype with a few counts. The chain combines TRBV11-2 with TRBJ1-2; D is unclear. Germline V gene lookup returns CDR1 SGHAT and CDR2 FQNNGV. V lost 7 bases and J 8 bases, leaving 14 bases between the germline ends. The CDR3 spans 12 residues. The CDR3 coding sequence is TGTGCCAGCAATACCCACGCGGGAGGCTACACCTTC. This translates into CASNTHAGGYTF.

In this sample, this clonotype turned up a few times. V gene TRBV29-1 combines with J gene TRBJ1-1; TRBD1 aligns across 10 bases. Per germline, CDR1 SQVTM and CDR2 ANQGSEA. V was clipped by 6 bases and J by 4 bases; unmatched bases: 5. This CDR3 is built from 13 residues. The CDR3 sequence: CSVPRTGGTEAFF. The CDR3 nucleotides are TGCAGCGTCCCACGGACAGGGGGCACTGAAGCTTTCTTT.

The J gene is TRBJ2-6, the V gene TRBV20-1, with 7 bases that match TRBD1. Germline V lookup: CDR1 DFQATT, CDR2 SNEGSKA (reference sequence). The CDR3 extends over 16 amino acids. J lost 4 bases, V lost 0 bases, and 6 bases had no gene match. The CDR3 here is CSARDIRGQGANVLTF. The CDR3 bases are TGCAGTGCTAGAGATATAAGGGGGCAAGGGGCCAACGTCCTGACTTTC.

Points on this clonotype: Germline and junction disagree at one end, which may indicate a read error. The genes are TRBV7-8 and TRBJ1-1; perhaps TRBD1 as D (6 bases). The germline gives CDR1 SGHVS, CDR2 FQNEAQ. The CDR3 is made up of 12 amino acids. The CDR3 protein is CASSLDGGRRNF. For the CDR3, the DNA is TGTGCCAGCAGCTTAGATGGGGGGCGCAGGAATTTT. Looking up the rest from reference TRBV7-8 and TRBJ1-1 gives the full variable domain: GAGVSQSPRYKVAKRGQDVALRCDPISGHVSLFWYQQALGQGPEFLTYFQNEAQLDKSGLPSDRFFAERPEGSVSTLKIQRTQQEDSAVYLCASSLDGGRRNFGQGTRLTVV.

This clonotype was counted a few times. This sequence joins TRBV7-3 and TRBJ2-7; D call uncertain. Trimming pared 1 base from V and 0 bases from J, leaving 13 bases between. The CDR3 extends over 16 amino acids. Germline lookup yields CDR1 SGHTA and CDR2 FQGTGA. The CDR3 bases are TGTGCCAGCAGCTTAAACCCCGGCCCCAGCTCCTACGAGCAGTACTTC. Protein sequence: CASSLNPGPSSYEQYF.

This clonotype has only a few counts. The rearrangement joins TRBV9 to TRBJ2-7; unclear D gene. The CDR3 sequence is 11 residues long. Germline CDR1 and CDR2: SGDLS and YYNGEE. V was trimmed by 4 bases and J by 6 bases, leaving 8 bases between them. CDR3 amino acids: CASSPLAEQYF. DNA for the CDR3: TGTGCCAGCAGCCCACTTGCCGAGCAGTACTTC.

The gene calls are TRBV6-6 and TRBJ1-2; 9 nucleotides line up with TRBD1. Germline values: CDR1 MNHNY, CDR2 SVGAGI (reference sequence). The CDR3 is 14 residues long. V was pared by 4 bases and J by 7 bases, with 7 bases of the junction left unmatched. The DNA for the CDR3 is TGTGCCAGCAGTTTGAAACAGGGGGCTGGTGGCTACACCTTC. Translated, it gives CASSLKQGAGGYTF.

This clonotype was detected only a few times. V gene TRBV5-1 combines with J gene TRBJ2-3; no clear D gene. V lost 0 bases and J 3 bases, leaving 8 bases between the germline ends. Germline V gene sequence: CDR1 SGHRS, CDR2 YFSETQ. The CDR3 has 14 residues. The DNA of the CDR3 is TGCGCCAGCAGCTTGGGGGCCCTTACAGATACGCAGTATTTT. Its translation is CASSLGALTDTQYF. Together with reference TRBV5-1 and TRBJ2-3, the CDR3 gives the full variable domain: KAGVTQTPRYLIKTRGQQVTLSCSPISGHRSVSWYQQTPGQGLQFLFEYFSETQRNKGNFPGRFSGRQFSNSRSEMNVSTLELGDSALYLCASSLGALTDTQYFGPGTRLTVL.

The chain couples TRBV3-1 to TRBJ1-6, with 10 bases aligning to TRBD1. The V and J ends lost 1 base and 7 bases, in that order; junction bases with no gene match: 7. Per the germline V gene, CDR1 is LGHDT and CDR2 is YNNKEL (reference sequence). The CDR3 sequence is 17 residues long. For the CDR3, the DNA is TGTGCCAGCAGCCAAGGAGGGACAGGGGTACGAAATTCACCCCTCCACTTT. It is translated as CASSQGGTGVRNSPLHF. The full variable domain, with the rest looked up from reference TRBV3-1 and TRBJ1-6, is DTAVSQTPKYLVTQMGNDKSIKCEQNLGHDTMYWYKQDSKKFLKIMFSYNNKELIINETVPNRFSPKSPDKAHLNLHINSLELGDSAVYFCASSQGGTGVRNSPLHFGNGTRLTVT.

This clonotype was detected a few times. The CDR3 nucleotides read TGTGCTAGTGGTCTGGGTCCGGCCCTCCACTTT. The encoded protein is CASGLGPALHF. The chain carries TRBV12-5 and TRBJ1-6; D remains ambiguous. V lost 5 bases, J lost 14 bases, and 10 bases lay in between. The V gene's germline CDR1 is LGHNT and CDR2 FRNRAP. This CDR3 has 11 amino acids.

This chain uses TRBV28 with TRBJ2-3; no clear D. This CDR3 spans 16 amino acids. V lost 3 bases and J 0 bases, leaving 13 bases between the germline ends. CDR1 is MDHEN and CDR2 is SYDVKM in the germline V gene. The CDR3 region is CASSLSGVPSTDTQYF. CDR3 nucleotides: TGTGCCAGCAGTTTGTCCGGAGTACCAAGCACAGATACGCAGTATTTT.

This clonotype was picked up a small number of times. CDR3 bases: TGTGCCAGCAGCCCGAGGGGGTCGGGGGAAGAGACCCAGTACTTC. It encodes CASSPRGSGEETQYF. The rearrangement uses TRBV7-7 and TRBJ2-5, with D tentatively TRBD1 or TRBD2 (6 bases each). Germline V gene sequence: CDR1 SSHAT, CDR2 FNYEAQ (reference sequence). This CDR3 has 15 residues. The V gene lost 5 bases and the J gene lost 3 bases, with 16 bases spanning the gap.

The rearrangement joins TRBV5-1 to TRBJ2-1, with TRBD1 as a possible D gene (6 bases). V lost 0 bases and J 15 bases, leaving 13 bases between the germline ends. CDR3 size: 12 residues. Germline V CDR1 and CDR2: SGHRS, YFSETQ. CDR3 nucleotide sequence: TGCGCCAGCAGCTTGGGGGGGCAGGGTTCGTTCTTC. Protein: CASSLGGQGSFF.

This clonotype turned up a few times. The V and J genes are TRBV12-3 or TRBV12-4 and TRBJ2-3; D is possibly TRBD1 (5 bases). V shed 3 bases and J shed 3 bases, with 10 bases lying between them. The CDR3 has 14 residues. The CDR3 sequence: CASSFVQGTDTQYF. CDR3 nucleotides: TGTGCCAGCAGTTTCGTCCAGGGAACAGATACGCAGTATTTT.

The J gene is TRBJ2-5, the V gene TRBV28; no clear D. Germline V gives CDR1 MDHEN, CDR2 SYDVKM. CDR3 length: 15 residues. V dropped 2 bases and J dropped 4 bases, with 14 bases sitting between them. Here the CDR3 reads CASSLSYRISETQYF. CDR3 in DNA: TGTGCCAGCAGTTTAAGTTATAGGATTTCAGAGACCCAGTACTTC.

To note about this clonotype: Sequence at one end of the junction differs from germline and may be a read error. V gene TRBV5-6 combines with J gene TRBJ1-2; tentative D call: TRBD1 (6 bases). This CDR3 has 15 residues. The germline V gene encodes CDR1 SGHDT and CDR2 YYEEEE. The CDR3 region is CTSSLVRTANYGYTF. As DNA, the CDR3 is TGTACCAGCAGCTTGGTTAGGACAGCTAATTATGGCTACACCTTC.

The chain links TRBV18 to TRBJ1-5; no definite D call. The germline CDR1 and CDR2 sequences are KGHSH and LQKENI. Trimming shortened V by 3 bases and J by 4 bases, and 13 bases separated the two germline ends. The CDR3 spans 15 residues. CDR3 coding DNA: TGTGCCAGCTCACCCCCCGGGATTCCTAATCAGCCCCAGCATTTT. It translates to CASSPPGIPNQPQHF.

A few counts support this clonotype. Written as DNA, the CDR3 is TGTGCCAGCAGGAGCGGACTAGCGCACTCGAACACCGGGGAGCTGTTTTTT. The encoded protein is CASRSGLAHSNTGELFF. The genes are TRBV12-3 or TRBV12-4 and TRBJ2-2; TRBD2 matches at 9 bases. CDR3 length equals 17 residues. Trimming cost V 6 bases and J 0 bases; bases outside gene matches: 8.

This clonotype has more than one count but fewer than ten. This CDR3 reads CASSYSSTEYSNQPQHF. CDR3 in DNA: TGTGCCAGCAGTTACTCGAGTACAGAGTATAGCAATCAGCCCCAGCATTTT. The chain couples TRBV6-5 to TRBJ1-5; D unresolved. Germline V gives CDR1 MNHEY, CDR2 SVGAGI. V lost 0 bases and J lost 0, with 12 bases in between. This CDR3 spans 17 amino acids.

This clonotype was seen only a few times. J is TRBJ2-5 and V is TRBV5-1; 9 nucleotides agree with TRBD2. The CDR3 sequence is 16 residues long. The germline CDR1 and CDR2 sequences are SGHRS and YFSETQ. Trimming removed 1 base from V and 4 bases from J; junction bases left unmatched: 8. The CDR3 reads CASSLRSGGPVETQYF. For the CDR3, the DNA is TGCGCCAGCAGCTTGAGAAGCGGGGGGCCAGTAGAGACCCAGTACTTC. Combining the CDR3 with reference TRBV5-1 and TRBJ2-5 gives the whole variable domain KAGVTQTPRYLIKTRGQQVTLSCSPISGHRSVSWYQQTPGQGLQFLFEYFSETQRNKGNFPGRFSGRQFSNSRSEMNVSTLELGDSALYLCASSLRSGGPVETQYFGPGTRLLVL.

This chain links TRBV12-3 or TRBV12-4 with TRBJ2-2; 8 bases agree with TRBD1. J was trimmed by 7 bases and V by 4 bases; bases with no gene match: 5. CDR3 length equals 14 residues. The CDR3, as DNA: TGTGCCAGCAGTTCCTACAGGGGGAACGGGGAGCTGTTTTTT. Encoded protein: CASSSYRGNGELFF.

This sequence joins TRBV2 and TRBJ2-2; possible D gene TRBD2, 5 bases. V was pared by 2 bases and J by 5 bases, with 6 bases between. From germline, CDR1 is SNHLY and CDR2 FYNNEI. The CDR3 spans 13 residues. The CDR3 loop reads CASSERETGELFF. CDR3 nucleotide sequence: TGTGCCAGCAGTGAAAGGGAGACCGGGGAGCTGTTTTTT.

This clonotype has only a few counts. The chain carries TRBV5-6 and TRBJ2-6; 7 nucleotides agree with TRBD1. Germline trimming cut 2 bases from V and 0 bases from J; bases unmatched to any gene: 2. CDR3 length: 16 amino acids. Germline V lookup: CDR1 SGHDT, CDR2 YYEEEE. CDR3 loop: CASSFRDSSGANVLTF. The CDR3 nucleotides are TGTGCCAGCAGCTTCAGGGACAGCTCTGGGGCCAACGTCCTGACTTTC.

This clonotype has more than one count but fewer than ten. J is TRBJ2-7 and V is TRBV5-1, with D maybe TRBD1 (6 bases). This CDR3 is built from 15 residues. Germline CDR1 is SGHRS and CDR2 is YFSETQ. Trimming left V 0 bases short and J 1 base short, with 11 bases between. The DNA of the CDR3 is TGCGCCAGCAGCTTGGCCGGGGACATTTCCTACGAGCAGTACTTC. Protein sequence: CASSLAGDISYEQYF.

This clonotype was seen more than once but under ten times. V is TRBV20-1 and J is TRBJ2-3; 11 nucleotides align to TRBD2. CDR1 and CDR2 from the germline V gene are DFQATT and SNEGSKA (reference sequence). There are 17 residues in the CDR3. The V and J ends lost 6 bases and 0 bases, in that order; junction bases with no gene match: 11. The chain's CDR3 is CSASGGTSGTSTDTQYF. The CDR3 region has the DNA TGCAGTGCAAGCGGAGGGACTAGCGGCACTAGCACAGATACGCAGTATTTT.

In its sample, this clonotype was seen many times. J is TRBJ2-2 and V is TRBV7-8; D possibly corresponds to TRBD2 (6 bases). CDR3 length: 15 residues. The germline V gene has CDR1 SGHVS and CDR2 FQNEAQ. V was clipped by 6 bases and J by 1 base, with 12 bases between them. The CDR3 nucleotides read TGTGCCAGCAGTCGAATGGGGGGGAACACCGGGGAGCTGTTTTTT. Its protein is CASSRMGGNTGELFF.